This TCR beta chain was sequenced for a study of regulatory T cells in long-lasting Graves disease. From germline, CDR1 is KGHDR and CDR2 SFDVKD. CDR3 size: 16 residues. V dropped 5 bases and J dropped 9; count of bases not matched to a gene: 15. The time point here: persistent/refractory GD, antithyroid drugs over 5 years with positive TRAb. TCR sequences were obtained from RNA taken from PBMCs. Arm-PCR of CDR3 regions with iRepertoire HTBI primers generated TCR beta libraries. TCRdb processed the multiplex PCR reads anew with MiXCR; each CDR3 protein has one entry. The table has 400,000 to 600,000 distinct CDR3 sequences, roughly 21% seen once.

The V and J genes are TRBV24-1 and TRBJ2-5; 9 nucleotides align to TRBD1. The specimen comprised peripheral blood mononuclear cells (PBMCs), sampled when the disease was refractory, from a patient treated with antithyroid drugs. The receptor was isolated from a female donor with Graves disease. Written as DNA, the CDR3 is TGTGCCACCAGTGGGGGACAGGGTGGTCTTATTGAGGCCCAGTACTTC. This gives the protein CATSGGQGGLIEAQYF.